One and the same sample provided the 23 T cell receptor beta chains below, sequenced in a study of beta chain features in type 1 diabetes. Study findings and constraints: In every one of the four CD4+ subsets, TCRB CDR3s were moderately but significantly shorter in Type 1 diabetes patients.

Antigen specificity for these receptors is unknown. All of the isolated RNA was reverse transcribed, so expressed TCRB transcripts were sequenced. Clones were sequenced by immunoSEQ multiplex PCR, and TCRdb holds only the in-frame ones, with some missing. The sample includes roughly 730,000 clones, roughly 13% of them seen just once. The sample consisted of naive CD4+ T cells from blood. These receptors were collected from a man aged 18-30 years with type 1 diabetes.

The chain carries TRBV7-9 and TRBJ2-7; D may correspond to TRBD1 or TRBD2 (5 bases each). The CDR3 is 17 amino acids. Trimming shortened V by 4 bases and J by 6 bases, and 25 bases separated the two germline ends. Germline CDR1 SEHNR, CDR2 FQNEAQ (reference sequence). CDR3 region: CASSSQGAGPLRGEQYF. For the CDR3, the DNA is TGTGCCAGCAGCTCCCAGGGCGCAGGTCCTCTTCGGGGCGAGCAGTACTTC.

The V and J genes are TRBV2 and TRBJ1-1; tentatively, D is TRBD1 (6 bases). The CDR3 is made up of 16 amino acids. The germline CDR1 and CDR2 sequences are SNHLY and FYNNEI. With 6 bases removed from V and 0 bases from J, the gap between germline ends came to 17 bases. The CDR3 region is CASSLQGLLMNTEAFF. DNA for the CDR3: TGTGCCAGCAGCTTGCAGGGGCTACTAATGAACACTGAAGCTTTCTTT.

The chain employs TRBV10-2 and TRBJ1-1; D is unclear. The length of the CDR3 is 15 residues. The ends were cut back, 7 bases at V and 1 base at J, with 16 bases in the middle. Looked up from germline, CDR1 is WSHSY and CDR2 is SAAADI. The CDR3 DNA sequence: TGCGCCAGCACCGGGCAGCGAAACCCGAACACTGAAGCTTTCTTT. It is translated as CASTGQRNPNTEAFF.

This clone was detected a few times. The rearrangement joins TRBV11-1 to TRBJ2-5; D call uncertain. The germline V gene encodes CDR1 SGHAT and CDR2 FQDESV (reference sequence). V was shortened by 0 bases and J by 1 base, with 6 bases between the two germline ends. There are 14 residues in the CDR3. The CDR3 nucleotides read TGTGCCAGCAGCTTAGCGTTGGCCCAAGAGACCCAGTACTTC. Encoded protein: CASSLALAQETQYF. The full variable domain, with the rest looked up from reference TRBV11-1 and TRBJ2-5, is EAEVAQSPRYKITEKSQAVAFWCDPISGHATLYWYRQILGQGPELLVQFQDESVVDDSQLPKDRFSAERLKGVDSTLKIQPAELGDSAMYLCASSLALAQETQYFGPGTRLLVL.

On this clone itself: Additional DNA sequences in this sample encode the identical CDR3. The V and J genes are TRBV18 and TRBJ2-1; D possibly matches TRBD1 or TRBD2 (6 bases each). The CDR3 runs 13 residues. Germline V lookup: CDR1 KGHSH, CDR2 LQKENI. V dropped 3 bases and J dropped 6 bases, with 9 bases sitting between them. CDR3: CASSPPGANEQFF. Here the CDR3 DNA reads TGTGCCAGCTCACCCCCGGGGGCCAATGAGCAGTTCTTC.

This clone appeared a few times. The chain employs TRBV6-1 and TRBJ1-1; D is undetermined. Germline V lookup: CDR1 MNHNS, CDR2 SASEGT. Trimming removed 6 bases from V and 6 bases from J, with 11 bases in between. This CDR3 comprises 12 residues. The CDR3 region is CASSVLRAEAFF. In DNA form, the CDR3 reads TGTGCCAGCAGCGTCCTCCGTGCTGAAGCTTTCTTT.

Here the CDR3 reads CASSRMSGEFDEKLFF. CDR3 DNA: TGTGCCAGCAGCCGCATGTCGGGAGAATTCGATGAAAAACTGTTTTTT. This chain uses TRBV11-3 with TRBJ1-4, with D uncertain. Germline V lookup: CDR1 SGHNT, CDR2 YENEEA. This CDR3 has 16 residues. Trimming cost V 5 bases and J 6 bases, with 19 bases left between them.

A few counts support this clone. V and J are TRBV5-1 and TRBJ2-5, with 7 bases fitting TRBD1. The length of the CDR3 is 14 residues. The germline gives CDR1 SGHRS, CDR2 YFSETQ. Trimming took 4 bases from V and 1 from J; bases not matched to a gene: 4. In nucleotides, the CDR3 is TGCGCCAGCAGCCCGTGGGACAGCCAAGAGACCCAGTACTTC. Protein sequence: CASSPWDSQETQYF.

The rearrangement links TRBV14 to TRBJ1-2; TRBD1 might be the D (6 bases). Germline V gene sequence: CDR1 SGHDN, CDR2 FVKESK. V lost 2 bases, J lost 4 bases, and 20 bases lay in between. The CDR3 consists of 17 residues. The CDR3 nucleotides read TGTGCCAGCAGCCAAAGGATGGACAGCAAGAGATTCTATGGCTACACCTTC. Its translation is CASSQRMDSKRFYGYTF. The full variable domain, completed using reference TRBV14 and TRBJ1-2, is EAGVTQFPSHSVIEKGQTVTLRCDPISGHDNLYWYRRVMGKEIKFLLHFVKESKQDESGMPNNRFLAERTGGTYSTLKVQPAELEDSGVYFCASSQRMDSKRFYGYTFGSGTRLTVV.

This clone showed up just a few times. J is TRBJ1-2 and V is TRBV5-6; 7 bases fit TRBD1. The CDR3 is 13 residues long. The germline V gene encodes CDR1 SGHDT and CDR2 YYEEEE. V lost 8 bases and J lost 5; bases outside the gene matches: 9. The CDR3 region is CASTEGARYGYTF. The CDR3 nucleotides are TGTGCCAGTACAGAGGGGGCCCGGTATGGCTACACCTTC.

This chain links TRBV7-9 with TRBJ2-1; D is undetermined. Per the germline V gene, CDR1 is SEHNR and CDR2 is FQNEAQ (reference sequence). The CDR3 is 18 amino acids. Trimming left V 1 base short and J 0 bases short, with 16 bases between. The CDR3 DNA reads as TGTGCCAGCAGCTTAGTGCTCTTCACCAAAAGCTCCTACAATGAGCAGTTCTTC. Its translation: CASSLVLFTKSSYNEQFF.

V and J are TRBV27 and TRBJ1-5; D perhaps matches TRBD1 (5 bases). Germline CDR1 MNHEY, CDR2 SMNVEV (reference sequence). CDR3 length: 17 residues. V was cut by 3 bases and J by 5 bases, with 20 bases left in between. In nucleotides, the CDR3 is TGTGCCAGCAGTTTTTTCGGTGGGGCAGGTGGGGATCAGCCCCAGCATTTT. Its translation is CASSFFGGAGGDQPQHF.

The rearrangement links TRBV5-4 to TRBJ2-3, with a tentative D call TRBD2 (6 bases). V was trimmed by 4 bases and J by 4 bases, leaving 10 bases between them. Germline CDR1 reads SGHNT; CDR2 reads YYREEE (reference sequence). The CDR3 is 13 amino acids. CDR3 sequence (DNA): TGTGCCAGCAGCGGGACTGGTTCAGATACGCAGTATTTT. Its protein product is CASSGTGSDTQYF.

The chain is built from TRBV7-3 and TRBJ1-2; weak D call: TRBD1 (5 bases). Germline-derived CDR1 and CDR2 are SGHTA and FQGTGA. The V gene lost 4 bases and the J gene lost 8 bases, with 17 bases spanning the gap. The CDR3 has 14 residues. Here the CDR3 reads CASSSEPQGHGYTF. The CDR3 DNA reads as TGTGCCAGCAGCTCCGAACCCCAGGGTCACGGCTACACCTTC.

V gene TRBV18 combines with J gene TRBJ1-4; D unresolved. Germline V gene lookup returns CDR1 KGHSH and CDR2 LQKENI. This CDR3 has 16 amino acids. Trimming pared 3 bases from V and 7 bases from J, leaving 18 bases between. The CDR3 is CASSPNPPDGFEKLFF. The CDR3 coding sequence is TGTGCCAGCTCACCTAATCCCCCCGATGGATTTGAAAAACTGTTTTTT.

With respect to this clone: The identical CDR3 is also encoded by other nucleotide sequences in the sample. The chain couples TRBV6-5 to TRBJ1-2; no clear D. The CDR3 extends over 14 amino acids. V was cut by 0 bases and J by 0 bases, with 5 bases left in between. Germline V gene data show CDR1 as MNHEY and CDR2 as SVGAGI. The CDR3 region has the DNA TGTGCCAGCAGTTACTCGAGCGCTAACTATGGCTACACCTTC. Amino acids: CASSYSSANYGYTF.

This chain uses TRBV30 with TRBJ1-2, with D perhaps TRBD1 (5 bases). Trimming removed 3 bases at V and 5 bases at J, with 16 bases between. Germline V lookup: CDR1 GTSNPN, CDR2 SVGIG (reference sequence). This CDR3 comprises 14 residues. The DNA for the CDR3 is TGTGCCTGGAGCCCCTTGAGGGACGGATATGGCTACACCTTC. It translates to CAWSPLRDGYGYTF.

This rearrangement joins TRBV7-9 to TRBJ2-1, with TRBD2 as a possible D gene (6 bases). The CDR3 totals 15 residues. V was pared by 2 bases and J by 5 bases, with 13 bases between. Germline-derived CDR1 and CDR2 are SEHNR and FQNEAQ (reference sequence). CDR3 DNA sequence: TGTGCCAGCAGCTTAAGGGACTTCCCTCACAATGAGCAGTTCTTC. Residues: CASSLRDFPHNEQFF.

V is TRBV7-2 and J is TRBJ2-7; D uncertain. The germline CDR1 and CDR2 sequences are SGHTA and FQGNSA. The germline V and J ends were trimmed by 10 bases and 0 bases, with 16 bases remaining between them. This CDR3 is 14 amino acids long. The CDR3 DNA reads TGTGCCATCAGAGACTCTACGCTCTCCTACGAGCAGTACTTC. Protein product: CAIRDSTLSYEQYF.

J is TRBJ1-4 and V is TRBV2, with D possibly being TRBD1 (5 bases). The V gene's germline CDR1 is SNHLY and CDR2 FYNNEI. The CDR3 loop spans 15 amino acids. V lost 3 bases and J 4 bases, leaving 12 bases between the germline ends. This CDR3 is CASSERTGGNEKLFF. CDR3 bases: TGTGCCAGCAGTGAGCGAACAGGCGGTAATGAAAAACTGTTTTTT. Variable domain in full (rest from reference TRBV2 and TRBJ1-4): EPEVTQTPSHQVTQMGQEVILRCVPISNHLYFYWYRQILGQKVEFLVSFYNNEISEKSEIFDDQFSVERPDGSNFTLKIRSTKLEDSAMYFCASSERTGGNEKLFFGSGTQLSVL.

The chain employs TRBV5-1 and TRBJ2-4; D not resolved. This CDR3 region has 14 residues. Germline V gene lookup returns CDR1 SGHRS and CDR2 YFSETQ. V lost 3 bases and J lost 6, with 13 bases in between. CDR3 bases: TGCGCCAGCAGCTCCCCCCGTCAGTCAAACATTCAGTACTTC. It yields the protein CASSSPRQSNIQYF.

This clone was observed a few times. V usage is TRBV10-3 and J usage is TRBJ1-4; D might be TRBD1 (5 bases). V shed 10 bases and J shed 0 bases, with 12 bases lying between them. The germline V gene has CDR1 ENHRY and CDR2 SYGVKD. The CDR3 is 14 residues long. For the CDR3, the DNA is TGTGCCACCGGGGGAAGTTCAACTAATGAAAAACTGTTTTTT. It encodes CATGGSSTNEKLFF.

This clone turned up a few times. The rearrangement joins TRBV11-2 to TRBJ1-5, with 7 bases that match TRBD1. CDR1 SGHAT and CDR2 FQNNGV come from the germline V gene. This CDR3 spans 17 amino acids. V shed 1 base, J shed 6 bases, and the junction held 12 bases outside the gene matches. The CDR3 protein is CASSLGGDSFGGQPQHF. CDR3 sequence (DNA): TGTGCCAGCAGCTTAGGAGGGGACAGCTTCGGAGGTCAGCCCCAGCATTTT.